This TCR beta chain was observed in a study of blood T cell repertoires in COVID-19. Across the whole study: In each case, the material was cDNA or gDNA derived from T cells, B-cell-depleted T cells, or PBMCs.

Using immunoSEQ multiplex PCR, the repertoire was profiled, and TCRdb retains in-frame clones only, with some absent. The sample records about 240,000 clones, 87% being singletons. Specimen: peripheral blood. This TCR was recovered from a man aged 60 to 69 who had recovered from COVID-19.

CDR3 DNA sequence: TGTGCCAGCAGCTTAGTCCCAGGGCCAACCGGGGAGCTGTTTTTT. Translating gives CASSLVPGPTGELFF. The chain recombines TRBV7-9 with TRBJ2-2, with D perhaps matching TRBD1 (5 bases). V was clipped by 1 base and J by 5 bases, with 11 bases between them. Germline values: CDR1 SEHNR, CDR2 FQNEAQ (reference sequence). The CDR3 is 15 amino acids.